The T cell receptor beta chain described here comes from a study of T cell repertoires in cytomegalovirus infection. V gave up 5 bases and J gave up 3 bases; unmatched junction bases: 13. The V gene's germline CDR1 is SGHTA and CDR2 FQGNSA. CDR3 size: 17 residues. TCRdb re-derived calls from the reads in MiXCR, one entry per CDR3 protein. Found here are around 710,000 distinct CDR3 sequences, 25% to 30% of them singletons; the top ten hold about 12%. In its sample, this clonotype was seen many times. What it binds is not known. The V gene is TRBV7-2, the J gene TRBJ2-7; 10 positions match TRBD2. This specimen consisted of cultured CD8+ T cells from PBMCs, obtained from culture after CMV antigen stimulation. The TCR originated in a human donor in good health (CMV status not recorded). Some clones in this sample may be carry-over from other donors' samples. The CDR3 loop is CASSPGKRLAGDYEQYF. Here the CDR3 DNA reads TGTGCCAGCAGCCCCGGTAAGAGGCTAGCGGGGGACTACGAGCAGTACTTC.